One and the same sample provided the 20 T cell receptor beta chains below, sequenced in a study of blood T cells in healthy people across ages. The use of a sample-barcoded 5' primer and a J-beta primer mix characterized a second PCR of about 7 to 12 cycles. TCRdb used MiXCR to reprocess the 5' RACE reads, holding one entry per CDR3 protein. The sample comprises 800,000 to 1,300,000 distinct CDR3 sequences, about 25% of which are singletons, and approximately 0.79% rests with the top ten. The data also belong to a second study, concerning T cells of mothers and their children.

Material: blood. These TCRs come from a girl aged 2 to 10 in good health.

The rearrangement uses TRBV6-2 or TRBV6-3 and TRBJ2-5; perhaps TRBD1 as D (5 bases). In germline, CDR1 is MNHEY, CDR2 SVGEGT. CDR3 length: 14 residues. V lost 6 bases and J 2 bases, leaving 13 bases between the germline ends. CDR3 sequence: CASRQDPQQETQYF. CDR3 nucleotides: TGTGCCAGCAGACAGGACCCTCAACAAGAGACCCAGTACTTC.

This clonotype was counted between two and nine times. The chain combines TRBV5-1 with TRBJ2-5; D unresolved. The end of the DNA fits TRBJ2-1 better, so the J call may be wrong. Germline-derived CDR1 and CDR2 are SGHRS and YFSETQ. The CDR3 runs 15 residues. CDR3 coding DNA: TGCGCCAGCAGCTTGGGGCAGAGCCCCCCCAATGAGCAGTTCTTC. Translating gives CASSLGQSPPNEQFF.

The DNA of the CDR3 is TGCAGTGCTAGATCCGGACTAGCGGGGGGGACAAAAAACATTCAGTACTTC. Protein: CSARSGLAGGTKNIQYF. This sequence joins TRBV20-1 and TRBJ2-4; 15 positions agree with TRBD2. Looked up from germline, CDR1 is DFQATT and CDR2 is SNEGSKA (reference sequence). With 2 bases clipped from V and 4 bases from J, the junction kept 6 bases outside the gene matches. This CDR3 has 17 residues.

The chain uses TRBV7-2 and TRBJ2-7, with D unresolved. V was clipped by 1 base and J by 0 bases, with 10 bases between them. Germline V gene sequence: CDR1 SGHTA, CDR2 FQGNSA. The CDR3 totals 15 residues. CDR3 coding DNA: TGTGCCAGCAGCTTAGGGGCAGAAGCCTCCTACGAGCAGTACTTC. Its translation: CASSLGAEASYEQYF.

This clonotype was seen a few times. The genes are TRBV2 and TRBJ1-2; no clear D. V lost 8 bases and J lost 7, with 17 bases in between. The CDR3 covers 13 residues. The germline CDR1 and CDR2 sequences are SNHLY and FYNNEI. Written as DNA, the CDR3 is TGTGCCAGCGTAGGAGGAGGCCAGGCTGGCTACACCTTC. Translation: CASVGGGQAGYTF.

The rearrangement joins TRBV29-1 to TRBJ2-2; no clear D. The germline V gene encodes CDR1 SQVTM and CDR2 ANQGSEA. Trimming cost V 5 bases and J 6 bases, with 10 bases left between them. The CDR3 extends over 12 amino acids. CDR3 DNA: TGCAGCGTTCAGGCGAGATCCGGGGAGCTGTTTTTT. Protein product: CSVQARSGELFF.

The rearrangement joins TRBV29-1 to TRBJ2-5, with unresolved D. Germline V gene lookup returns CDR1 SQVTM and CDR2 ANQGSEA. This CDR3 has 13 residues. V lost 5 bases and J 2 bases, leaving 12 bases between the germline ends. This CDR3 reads CSVRMSLQETQYF. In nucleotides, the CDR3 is TGCAGCGTTAGGATGTCCTTACAAGAGACCCAGTACTTC.

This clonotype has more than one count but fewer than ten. CDR3 DNA sequence: TGTGCCAGCAGTTTAACCGGGACTAGCGGCACAGATACGCAGTATTTT. This encodes CASSLTGTSGTDTQYF. The chain uses TRBV27 and TRBJ2-3, with TRBD2 matching 10 bases. The CDR3 length is 16 residues. Germline CDR1 and CDR2: MNHEY and SMNVEV (reference sequence). V lost 2 bases and J lost 1; bases outside the gene matches: 3.

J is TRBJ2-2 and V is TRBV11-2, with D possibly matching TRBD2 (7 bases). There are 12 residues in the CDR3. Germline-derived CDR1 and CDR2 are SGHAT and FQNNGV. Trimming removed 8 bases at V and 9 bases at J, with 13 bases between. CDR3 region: CASGGGVRELFF. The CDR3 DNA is TGTGCCAGCGGAGGGGGGGTCAGGGAGCTGTTTTTT.

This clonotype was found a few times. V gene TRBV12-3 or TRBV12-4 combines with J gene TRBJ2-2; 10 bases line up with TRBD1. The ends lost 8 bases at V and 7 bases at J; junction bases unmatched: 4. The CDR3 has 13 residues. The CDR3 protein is CASGTGENGELFF. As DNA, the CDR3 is TGTGCCAGCGGGACAGGGGAAAACGGGGAGCTGTTTTTT.

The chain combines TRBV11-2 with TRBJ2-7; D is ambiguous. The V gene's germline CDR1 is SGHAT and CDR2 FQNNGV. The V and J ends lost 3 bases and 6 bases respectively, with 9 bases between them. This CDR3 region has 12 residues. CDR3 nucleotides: TGTGCCAGCAGCTTGACCTCCCGCGAGCAGTACTTC. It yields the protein CASSLTSREQYF. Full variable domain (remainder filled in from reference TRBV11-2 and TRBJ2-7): EAGVAQSPRYKIIEKRQSVAFWCNPISGHATLYWYQQILGQGPKLLIQFQNNGVVDDSQLPKDRFSAERLKGVDSTLKIQPAKLEDSAVYLCASSLTSREQYFGPGTRLTVT.

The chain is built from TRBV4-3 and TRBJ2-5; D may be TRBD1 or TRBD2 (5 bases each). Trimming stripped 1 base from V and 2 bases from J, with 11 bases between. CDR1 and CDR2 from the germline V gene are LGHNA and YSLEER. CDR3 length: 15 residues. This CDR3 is CASSQAWDGQETQYF. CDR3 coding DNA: TGCGCCAGCAGCCAAGCCTGGGACGGTCAAGAGACCCAGTACTTC.

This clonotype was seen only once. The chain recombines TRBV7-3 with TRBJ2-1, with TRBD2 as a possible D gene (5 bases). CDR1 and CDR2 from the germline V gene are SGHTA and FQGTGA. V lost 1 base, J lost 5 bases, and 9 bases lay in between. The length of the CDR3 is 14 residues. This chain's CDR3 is CASSLSSGDNEQFF. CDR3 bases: TGTGCCAGCAGCTTAAGTTCCGGGGACAATGAGCAGTTCTTC. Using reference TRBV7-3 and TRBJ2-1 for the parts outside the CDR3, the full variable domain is GAGVSQTPSNKVTEKGKYVELRCDPISGHTALYWYRQSLGQGPEFLIYFQGTGAADDSGLPNDRFFAVRPEGSVSTLKIQRTERGDSAVYLCASSLSSGDNEQFFGPGTRLTVL.

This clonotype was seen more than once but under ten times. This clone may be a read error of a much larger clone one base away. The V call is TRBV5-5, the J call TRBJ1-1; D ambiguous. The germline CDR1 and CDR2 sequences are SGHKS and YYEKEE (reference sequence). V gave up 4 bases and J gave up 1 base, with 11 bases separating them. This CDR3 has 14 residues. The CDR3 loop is CASSLRYRNTEAFF. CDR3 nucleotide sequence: TGTGCCAGCAGCCTACGTTACAGGAACACTGAAGCTTTCTTT.

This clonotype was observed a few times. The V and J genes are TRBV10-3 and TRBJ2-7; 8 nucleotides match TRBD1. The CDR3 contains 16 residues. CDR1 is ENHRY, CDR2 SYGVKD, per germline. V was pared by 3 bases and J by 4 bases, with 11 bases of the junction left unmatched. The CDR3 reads CAISDDMDRVNYEQYF. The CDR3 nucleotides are TGTGCCATCAGTGATGATATGGACAGGGTCAATTACGAGCAGTACTTC.

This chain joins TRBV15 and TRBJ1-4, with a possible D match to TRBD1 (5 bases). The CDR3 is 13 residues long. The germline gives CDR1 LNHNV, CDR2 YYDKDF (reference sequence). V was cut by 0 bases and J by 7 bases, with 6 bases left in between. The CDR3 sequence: CATSRDRGEKLFF. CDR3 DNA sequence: TGTGCCACCAGCAGAGATAGGGGTGAAAAACTGTTTTTT.

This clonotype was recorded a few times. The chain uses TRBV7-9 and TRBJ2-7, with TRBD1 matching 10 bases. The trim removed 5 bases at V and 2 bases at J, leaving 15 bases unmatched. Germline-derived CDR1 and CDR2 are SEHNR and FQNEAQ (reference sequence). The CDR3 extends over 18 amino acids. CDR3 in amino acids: CASSPDRGTTAPTYEQYF. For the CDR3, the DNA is TGTGCCAGCAGCCCGGACAGGGGGACTACCGCCCCTACCTACGAGCAGTACTTC.

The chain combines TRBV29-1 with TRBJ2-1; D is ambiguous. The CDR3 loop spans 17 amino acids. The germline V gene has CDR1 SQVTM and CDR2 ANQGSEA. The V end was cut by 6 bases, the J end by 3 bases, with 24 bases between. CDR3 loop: CSVTGPTFGVDYNEQFF. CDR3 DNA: TGCAGCGTAACCGGGCCCACCTTTGGGGTCGACTACAATGAGCAGTTCTTC.

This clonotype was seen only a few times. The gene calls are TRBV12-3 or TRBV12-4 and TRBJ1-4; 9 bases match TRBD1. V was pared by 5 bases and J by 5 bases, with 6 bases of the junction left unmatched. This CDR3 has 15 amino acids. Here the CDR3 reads CASSTNRGLNEKLFF. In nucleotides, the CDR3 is TGTGCCAGCAGTACCAACAGGGGGCTAAATGAAAAACTGTTTTTT.

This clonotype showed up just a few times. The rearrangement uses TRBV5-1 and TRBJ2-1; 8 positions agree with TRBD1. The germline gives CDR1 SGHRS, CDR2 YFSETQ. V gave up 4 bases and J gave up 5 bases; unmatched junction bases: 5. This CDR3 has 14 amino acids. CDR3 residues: CASSQGQGHNEQFF. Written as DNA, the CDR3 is TGCGCCAGCAGCCAAGGACAGGGCCACAATGAGCAGTTCTTC. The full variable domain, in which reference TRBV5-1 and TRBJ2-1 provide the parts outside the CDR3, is KAGVTQTPRYLIKTRGQQVTLSCSPISGHRSVSWYQQTPGQGLQFLFEYFSETQRNKGNFPGRFSGRQFSNSRSEMNVSTLELGDSALYLCASSQGQGHNEQFFGPGTRLTVL.